This TCR beta chain was recorded in a study of OX40 agonist ivuxolimab in advanced cancers. The overall study: Every 2 weeks, patients received ivuxolimab intravenously, dosed at 0.01 to 10 mg/kg. The study reported partial responses in three patients: one hepatocellular carcinoma, two cutaneous melanoma. Study findings and constraints: CD4+ and CD8+ blood T cells expanded clonally by week 6 at 0.1 to 3.0 mg/kg.

Autoimmune disease history or systemic immunosuppression barred patients. Some clones are missing from TCRdb's copy, which holds only in-frame ones; the method was immunoSEQ multiplex PCR. The sample comprises some 65,000 clones, 87% of which are singletons, and about 2.1% rests with the top ten. The CDR3 is 14 amino acids. Germline values: CDR1 SNHLY, CDR2 FYNNEI. With 6 bases clipped from V and 7 bases from J, the junction kept 7 bases outside the gene matches. To note about this clone: What it recognizes is unknown.

The origin of this receptor is an adult with an advanced solid tumor such as melanoma, head and neck, liver or kidney cancer. This specimen consisted of CD4+ or CD8+ T cells sorted from blood, obtained in a trial of the OX40 agonist ivuxolimab. The chain has TRBV2 and TRBJ1-5, with 9 bases identical to TRBD1. CDR3 DNA sequence: TGTGCCAGCAGAGATGGGACAGGGCTCCAGCCCCAGCATTTT. Its protein is CASRDGTGLQPQHF.